The clone carrying this T cell receptor beta chain was counted only a few times. This entry belongs to a study of beta chain features in type 1 diabetes. On the study more broadly: Patients were similar to healthy donors in age and gender (as well as in cell yields).

cDNA synthesis used the whole RNA isolate, giving expressed TCRB sequences. Sequencing used immunoSEQ multiplex PCR; TCRdb keeps in-frame clones, though not all of them. The sample gives 300,000 to 400,000 clones, 6.5% to 10% of which show up once; 0.44% is in the top ten. Trimming removed 6 bases from V and 7 bases from J; junction bases left unmatched: 8. The germline gives CDR1 LNHDA, CDR2 SQIVND (reference sequence). This CDR3 region has 14 residues. The genes are TRBV19 and TRBJ2-1; 8 nucleotides match TRBD1. This clonotype originated in a woman aged 18-29 years in good health. The sample taken for sequencing was central memory CD4+ T cells from blood. CDR3 amino acids: CASSIRGQENEQFF. CDR3 in DNA: TGTGCCAGTAGCATCCGGGGACAGGAGAATGAGCAGTTCTTC.